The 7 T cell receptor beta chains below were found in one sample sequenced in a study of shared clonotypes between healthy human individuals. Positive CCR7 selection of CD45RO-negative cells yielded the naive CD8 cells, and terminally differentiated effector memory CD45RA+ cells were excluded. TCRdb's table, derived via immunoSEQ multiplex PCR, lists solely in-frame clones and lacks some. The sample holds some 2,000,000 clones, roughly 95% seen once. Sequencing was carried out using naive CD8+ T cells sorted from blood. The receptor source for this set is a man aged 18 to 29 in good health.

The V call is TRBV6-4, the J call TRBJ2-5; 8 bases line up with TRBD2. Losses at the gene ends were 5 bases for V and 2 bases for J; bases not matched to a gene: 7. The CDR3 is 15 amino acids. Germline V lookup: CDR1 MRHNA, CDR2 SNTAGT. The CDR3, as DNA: TGTGCCAGCAGTCTTTGGCGGGAGGCTCAAGAGACCCAGTACTTC. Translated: CASSLWREAQETQYF.

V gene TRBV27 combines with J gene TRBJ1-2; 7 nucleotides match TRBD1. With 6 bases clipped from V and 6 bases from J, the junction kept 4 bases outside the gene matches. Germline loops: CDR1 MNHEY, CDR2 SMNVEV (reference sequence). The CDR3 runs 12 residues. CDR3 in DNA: TGTGCCAGCAGCACAGGGGCGCATGGCTACACCTTC. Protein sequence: CASSTGAHGYTF.

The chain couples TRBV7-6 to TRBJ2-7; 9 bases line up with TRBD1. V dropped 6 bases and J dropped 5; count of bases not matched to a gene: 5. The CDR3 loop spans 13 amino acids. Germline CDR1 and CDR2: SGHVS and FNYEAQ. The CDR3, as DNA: TGTGCCAGCAGTCAGGACAGGGGCGACGAGCAGTACTTC. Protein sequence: CASSQDRGDEQYF.

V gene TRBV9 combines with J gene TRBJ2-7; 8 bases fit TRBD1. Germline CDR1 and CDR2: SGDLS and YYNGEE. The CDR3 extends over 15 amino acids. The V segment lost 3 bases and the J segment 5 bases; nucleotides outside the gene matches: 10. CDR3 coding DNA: TGTGCCAGCAGCGAGAGAGGACAGGGCAACGACGAGCAGTACTTC. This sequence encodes CASSERGQGNDEQYF.

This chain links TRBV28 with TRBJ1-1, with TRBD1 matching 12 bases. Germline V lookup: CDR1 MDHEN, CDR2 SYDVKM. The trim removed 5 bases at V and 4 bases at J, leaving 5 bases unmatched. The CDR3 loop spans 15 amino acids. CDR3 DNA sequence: TGTGCCAGCAGTCCCTGGGACAGGGGGCCCACTGAAGCTTTCTTT. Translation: CASSPWDRGPTEAFF.

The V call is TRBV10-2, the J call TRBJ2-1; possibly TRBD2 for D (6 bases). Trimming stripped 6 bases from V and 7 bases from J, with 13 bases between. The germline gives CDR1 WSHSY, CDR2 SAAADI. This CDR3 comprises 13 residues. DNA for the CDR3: TGCGCCAGCAGGCCTACTAGCTGGAATGAGCAGTTCTTC. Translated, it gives CASRPTSWNEQFF.

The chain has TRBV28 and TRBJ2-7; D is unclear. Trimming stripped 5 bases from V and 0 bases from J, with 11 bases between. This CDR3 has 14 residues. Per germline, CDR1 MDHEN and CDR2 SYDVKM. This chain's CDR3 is CASSPSPFSYEQYF. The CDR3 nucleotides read TGTGCCAGCAGTCCTTCTCCATTCTCCTACGAGCAGTACTTC.